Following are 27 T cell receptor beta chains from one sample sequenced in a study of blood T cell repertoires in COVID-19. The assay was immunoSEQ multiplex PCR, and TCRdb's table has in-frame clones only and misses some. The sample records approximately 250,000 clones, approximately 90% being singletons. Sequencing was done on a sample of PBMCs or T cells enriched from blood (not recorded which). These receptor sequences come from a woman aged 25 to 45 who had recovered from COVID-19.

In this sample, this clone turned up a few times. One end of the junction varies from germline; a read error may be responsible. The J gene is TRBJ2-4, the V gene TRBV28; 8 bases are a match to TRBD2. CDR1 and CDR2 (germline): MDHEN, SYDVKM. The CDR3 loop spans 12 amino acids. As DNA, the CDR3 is TGTGCCAGCAAATCCGGGACTAGTTCTAGACACTTC. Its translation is CASKSGTSSRHF.

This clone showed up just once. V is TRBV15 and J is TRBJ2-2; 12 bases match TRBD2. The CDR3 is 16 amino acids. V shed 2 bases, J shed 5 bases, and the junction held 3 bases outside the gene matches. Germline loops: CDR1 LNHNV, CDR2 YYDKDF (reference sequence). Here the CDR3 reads CATSRLLAGGTGELFF. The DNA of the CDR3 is TGTGCCACCAGCAGATTACTAGCGGGAGGAACCGGGGAGCTGTTTTTT.

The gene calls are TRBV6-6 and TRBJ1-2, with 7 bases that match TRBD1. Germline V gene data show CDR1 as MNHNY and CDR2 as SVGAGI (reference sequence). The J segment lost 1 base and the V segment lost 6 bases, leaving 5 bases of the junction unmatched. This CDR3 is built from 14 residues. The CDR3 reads CASRQTGLNYGYTF. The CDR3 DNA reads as TGTGCCAGCAGACAGACAGGGCTTAACTATGGCTACACCTTC.

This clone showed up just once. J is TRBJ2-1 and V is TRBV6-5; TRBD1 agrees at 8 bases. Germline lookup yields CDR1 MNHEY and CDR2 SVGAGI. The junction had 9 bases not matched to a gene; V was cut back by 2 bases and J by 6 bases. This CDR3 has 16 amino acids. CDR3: CASSYLSDRVGNEQFF. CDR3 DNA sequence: TGTGCCAGCAGTTACCTCTCGGACAGGGTAGGCAATGAGCAGTTCTTC.

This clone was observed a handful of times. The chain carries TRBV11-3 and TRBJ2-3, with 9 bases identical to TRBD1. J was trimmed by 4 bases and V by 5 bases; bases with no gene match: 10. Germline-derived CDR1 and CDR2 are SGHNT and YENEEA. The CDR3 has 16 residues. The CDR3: CASSPHLGQGSDTQYF. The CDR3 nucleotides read TGTGCCAGCAGCCCCCACTTGGGACAGGGTTCAGATACGCAGTATTTT.

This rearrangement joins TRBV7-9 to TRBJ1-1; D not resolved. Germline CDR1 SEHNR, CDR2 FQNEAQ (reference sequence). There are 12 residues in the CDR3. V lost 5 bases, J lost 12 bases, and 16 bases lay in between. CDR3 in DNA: TGTGCCAGCAGCCAGACGGGTCAACAATCTTTCTTT. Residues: CASSQTGQQSFF.

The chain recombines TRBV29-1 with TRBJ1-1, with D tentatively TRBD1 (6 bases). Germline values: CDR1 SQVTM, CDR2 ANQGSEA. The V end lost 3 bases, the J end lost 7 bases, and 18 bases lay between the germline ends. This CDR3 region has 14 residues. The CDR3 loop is CSVDAGTSGFEAFF. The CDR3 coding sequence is TGCAGCGTTGACGCTGGGACATCGGGCTTTGAAGCTTTCTTT.

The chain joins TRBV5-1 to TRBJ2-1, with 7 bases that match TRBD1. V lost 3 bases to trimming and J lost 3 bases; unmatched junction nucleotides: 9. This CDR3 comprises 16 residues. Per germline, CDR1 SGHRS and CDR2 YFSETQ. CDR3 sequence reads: CASSSRTGEGYNEQFF. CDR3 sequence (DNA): TGCGCCAGCAGCTCCCGGACAGGTGAGGGCTACAATGAGCAGTTCTTC.

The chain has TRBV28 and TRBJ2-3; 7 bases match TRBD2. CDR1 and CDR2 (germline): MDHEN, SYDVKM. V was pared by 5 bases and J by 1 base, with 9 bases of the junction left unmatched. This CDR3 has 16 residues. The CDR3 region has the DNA TGTGCCAGCAGTCTCCCCCGGGCGGGAGGCACAGATACGCAGTATTTT. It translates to CASSLPRAGGTDTQYF.

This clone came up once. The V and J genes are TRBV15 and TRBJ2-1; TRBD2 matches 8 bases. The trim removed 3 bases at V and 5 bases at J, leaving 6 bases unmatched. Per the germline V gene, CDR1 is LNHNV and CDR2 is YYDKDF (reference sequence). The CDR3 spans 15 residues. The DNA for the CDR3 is TGTGCCACCAGCAGGCGACTAGCGACCGACAATGAGCAGTTCTTC. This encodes CATSRRLATDNEQFF. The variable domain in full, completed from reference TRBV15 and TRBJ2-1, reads DAMVIQNPRYQVTQFGKPVTLSCSQTLNHNVMYWYQQKSSQAPKLLFHYYDKDFNNEADTPDNFQSRRPNTSFCFLDIRSPGLGDTAMYLCATSRRLATDNEQFFGPGTRLTVL.

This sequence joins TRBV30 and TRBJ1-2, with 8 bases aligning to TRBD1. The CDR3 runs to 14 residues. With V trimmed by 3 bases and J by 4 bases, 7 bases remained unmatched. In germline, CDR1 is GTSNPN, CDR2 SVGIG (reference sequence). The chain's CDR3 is CAWRRQGLLYGYTF. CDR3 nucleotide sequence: TGTGCCTGGAGGAGACAGGGGCTACTCTATGGCTACACCTTC.

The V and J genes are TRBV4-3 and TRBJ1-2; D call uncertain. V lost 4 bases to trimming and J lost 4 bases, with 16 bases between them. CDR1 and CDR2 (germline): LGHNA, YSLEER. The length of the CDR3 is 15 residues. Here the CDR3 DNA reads TGCGCCAGCAGCCCCAGCGGTAGAACTTTCTATGGCTACACCTTC. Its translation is CASSPSGRTFYGYTF.

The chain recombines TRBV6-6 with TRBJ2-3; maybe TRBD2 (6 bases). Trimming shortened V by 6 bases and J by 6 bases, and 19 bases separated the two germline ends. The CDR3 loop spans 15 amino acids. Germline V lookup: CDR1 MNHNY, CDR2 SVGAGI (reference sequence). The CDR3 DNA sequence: TGTGCCAGCAGACTCCCGGGAGTAGCTCGGGATACGCAGTATTTT. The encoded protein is CASRLPGVARDTQYF.

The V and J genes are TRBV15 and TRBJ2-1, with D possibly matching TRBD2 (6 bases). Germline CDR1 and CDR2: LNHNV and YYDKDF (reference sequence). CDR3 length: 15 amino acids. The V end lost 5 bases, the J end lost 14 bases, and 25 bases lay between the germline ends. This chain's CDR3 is CATSGDRDSVIVEFF. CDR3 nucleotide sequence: TGTGCCACCAGCGGGGACCGGGACTCGGTAATTGTTGAGTTCTTC.

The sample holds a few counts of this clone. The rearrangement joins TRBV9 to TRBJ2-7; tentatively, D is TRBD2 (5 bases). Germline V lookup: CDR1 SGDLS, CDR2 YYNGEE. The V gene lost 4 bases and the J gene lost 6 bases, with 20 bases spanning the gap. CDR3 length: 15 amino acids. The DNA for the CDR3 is TGTGCCAGCAGCCCAACCGGGCTAGCTGGGTCCGAGCAGTACTTC. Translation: CASSPTGLAGSEQYF.

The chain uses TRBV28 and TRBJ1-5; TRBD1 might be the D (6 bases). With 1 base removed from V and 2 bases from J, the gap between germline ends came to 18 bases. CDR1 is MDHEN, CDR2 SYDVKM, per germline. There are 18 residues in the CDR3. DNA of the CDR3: TGTGCCAGCAGTTTATCCCTCTTGCAGGGGATGGGCAATCAGCCCCAGCATTTT. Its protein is CASSLSLLQGMGNQPQHF.

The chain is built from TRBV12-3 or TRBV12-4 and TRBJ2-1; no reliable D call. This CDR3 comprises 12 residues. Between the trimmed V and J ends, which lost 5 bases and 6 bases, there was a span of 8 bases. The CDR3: CASSLLLNEQFF. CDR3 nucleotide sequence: TGTGCCAGCAGTCTCCTTCTCAATGAGCAGTTCTTC.

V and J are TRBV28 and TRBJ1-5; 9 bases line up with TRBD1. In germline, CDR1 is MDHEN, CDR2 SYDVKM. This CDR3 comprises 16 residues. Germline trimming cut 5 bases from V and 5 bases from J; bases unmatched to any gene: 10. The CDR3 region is CASSPPGTGRDQPQHF. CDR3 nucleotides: TGTGCCAGCAGTCCCCCCGGGACAGGGAGGGATCAGCCCCAGCATTTT.

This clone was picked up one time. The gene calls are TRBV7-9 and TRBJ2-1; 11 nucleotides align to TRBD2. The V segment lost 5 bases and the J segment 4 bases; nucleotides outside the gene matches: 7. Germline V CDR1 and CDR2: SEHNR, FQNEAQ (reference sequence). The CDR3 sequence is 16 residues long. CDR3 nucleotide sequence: TGTGCCAGCAGCCCCCCGGGACTAGCGGTATACAATGAGCAGTTCTTC. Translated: CASSPPGLAVYNEQFF.

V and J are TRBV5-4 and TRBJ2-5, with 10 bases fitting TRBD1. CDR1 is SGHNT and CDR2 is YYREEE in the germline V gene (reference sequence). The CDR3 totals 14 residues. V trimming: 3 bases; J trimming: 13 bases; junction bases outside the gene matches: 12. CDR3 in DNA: TGTGCCAGCAGCTCTATTTTTTCCGGGACAGGGGTGTACTTC. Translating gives CASSSIFSGTGVYF.

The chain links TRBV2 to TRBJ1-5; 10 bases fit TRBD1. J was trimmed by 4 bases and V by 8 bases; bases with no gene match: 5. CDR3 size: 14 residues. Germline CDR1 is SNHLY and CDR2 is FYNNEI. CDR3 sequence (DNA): TGTGCCAGCGACAGGGGGCGCGGGAATCAGCCCCAGCATTTT. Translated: CASDRGRGNQPQHF.

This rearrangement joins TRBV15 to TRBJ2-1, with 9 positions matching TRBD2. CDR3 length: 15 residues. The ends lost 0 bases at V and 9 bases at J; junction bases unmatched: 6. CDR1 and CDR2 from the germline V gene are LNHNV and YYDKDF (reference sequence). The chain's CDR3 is CATSRELAGPGEQFF. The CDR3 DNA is TGTGCCACCAGCAGAGAGCTAGCGGGACCTGGTGAGCAGTTCTTC.

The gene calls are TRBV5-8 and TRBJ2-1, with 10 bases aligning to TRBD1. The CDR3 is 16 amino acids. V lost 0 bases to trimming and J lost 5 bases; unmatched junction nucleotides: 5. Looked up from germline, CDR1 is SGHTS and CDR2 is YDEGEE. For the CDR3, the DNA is TGTGCCAGCAGCTTGGCCTGGGACAGGGGCGACAATGAGCAGTTCTTC. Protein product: CASSLAWDRGDNEQFF.

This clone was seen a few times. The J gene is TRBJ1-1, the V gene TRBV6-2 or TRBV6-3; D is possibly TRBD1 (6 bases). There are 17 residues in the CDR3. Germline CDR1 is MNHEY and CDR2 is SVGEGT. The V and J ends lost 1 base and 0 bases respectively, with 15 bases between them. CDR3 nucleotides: TGTGCCAGCAGTTACTTGCCCCGGACAGACTTGAACACTGAAGCTTTCTTT. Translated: CASSYLPRTDLNTEAFF.

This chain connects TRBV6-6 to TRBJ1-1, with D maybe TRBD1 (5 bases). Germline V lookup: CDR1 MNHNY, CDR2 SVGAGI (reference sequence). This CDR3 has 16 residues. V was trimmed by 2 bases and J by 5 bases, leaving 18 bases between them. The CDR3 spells CASSYATAGPATEAFF. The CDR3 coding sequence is TGTGCCAGCAGTTACGCCACGGCGGGACCGGCAACTGAAGCTTTCTTT.

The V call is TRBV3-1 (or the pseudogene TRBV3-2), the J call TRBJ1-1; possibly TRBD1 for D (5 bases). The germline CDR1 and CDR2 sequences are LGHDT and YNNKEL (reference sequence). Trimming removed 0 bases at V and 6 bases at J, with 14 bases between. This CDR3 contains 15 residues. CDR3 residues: CASSQDAREGAEAFF. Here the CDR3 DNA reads TGTGCCAGCAGCCAAGACGCCAGGGAAGGAGCTGAAGCTTTCTTT.

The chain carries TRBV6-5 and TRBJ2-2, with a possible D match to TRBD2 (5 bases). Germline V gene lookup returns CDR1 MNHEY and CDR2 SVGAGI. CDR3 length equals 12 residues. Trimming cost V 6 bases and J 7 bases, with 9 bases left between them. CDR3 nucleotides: TGTGCCAGCAGGAGTAGCGTCGGGGAGCTGTTTTTT. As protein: CASRSSVGELFF.